One and the same sample provided the 3 T cell receptor beta chains below, sequenced in a study of blood T cell repertoires in COVID-19. Libraries were prepared by immunoSEQ multiplex PCR; TCRdb keeps only in-frame clonotypes and omits some of them. Among 95,000 to 150,000 clones, about 82% were seen once, and the ten largest hold 5% to 6%. The sequenced material came from peripheral blood. These receptor sequences come from a human donor in a cohort sampled during active COVID-19.

This clone is a singleton in its sample. The chain recombines TRBV11-2 with TRBJ2-5, with 8 nucleotides matching TRBD1. Germline V gives CDR1 SGHAT, CDR2 FQNNGV. Trimming cost V 3 bases and J 5 bases; bases outside gene matches: 5. CDR3 length: 14 amino acids. This CDR3 is CASSFRGRRETQYF. As DNA, the CDR3 is TGTGCCAGCAGCTTCAGGGGGCGTCGGGAGACCCAGTACTTC.

The DNA of the CDR3 is TGCGCCAGCAGCCAAAAAAGCGTAGCGGGAGGGGGTAATGAGCAGTTCTTC. It translates to CASSQKSVAGGGNEQFF. The V call is TRBV4-3, the J call TRBJ2-1, with 11 bases matching TRBD2. The CDR3 runs to 17 residues. Unmatched junction bases numbered 10, after V lost 2 bases and J lost 7 bases. Looked up from germline, CDR1 is LGHNA and CDR2 is YSLEER.

This chain connects TRBV28 to TRBJ2-7; TRBD2 matches 7 bases. The CDR3 consists of 16 residues. Losses at the gene ends were 4 bases for V and 0 bases for J; bases not matched to a gene: 9. Per the germline V gene, CDR1 is MDHEN and CDR2 is SYDVKM. The CDR3 DNA reads as TGTGCCAGCAGTTCCCGGCCTACTAGCGCCTCCTACGAGCAGTACTTC. This translates into CASSSRPTSASYEQYF.